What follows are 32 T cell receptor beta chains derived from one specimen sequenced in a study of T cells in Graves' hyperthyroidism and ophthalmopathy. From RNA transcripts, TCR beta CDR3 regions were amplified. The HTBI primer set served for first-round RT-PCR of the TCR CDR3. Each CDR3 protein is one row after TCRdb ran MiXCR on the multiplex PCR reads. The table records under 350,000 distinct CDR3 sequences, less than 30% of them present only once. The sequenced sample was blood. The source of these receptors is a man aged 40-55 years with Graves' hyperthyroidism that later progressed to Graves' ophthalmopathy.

The CDR3 DNA reads as TGTGCCAGCAGTTGGGGGGGCCTCGCGACTAATTCACCCCTCCACTTT. Protein sequence: CASSWGGLATNSPLHF. This chain links TRBV28 with TRBJ1-6; the D gene is possibly TRBD1 (6 bases). The CDR3 has 16 amino acids. Germline assignment: CDR1 MDHEN and CDR2 SYDVKM. Trimming removed 4 bases at V and 6 bases at J, with 16 bases between. The full variable domain, its missing parts supplied by reference TRBV28 and TRBJ1-6, is DVKVTQSSRYLVKRTGEKVFLECVQDMDHENMFWYRQDPGLGLRLIYFSYDVKMKEKGDIPEGYSVSREKKERFSLILESASTNQTSMYLCASSWGGLATNSPLHFGNGTRLTVT.

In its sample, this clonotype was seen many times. CDR3 sequence: CASSREGREPQHF. The CDR3 DNA reads as TGTGCCAGTAGTAGAGAAGGGAGGGAGCCCCAGCATTTT. V and J are TRBV19 and TRBJ1-5; D gene uncertain. V lost 4 bases to trimming and J lost 8 bases, with 12 bases between them. This CDR3 has 13 residues. The V gene's germline CDR1 is LNHDA and CDR2 SQIVND (reference sequence).

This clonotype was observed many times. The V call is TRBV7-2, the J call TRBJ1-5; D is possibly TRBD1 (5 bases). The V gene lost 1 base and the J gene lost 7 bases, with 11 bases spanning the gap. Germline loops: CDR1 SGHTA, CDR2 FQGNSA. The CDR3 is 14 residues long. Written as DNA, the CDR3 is TGTGCCAGCAGCTTAGGGGGGGATATGCAGCCCCAGCATTTT. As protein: CASSLGGDMQPQHF.

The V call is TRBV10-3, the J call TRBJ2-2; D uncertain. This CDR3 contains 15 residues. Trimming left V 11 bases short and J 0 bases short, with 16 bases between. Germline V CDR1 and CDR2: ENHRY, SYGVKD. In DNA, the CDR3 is TGTGCCGTGCGAGAGGAGAGTGCGAACACCGGGGAGCTGTTTTTT. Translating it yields CAVREESANTGELFF.

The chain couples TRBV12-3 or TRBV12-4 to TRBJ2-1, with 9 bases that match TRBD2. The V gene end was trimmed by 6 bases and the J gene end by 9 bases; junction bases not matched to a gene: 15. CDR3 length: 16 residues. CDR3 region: CASSPRGIAGEGEQFF. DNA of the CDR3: TGTGCCAGCAGCCCTAGGGGGATAGCGGGAGAAGGTGAGCAGTTCTTC.

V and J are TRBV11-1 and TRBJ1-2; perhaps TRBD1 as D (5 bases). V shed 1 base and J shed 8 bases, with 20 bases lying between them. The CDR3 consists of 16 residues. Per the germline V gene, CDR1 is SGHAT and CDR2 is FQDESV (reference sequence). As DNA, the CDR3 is TGTGCCAGCAGCTTAGGTAACTTACAGGACGCATCGGGCTACACCTTC. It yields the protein CASSLGNLQDASGYTF.

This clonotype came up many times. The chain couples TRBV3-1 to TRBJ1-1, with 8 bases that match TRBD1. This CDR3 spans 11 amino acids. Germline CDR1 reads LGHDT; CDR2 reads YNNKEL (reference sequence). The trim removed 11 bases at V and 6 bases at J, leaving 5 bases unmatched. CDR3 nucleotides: TGTGCCTCTCAGGGGGCTTCTGAAGCTTTCTTT. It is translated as CASQGASEAFF.

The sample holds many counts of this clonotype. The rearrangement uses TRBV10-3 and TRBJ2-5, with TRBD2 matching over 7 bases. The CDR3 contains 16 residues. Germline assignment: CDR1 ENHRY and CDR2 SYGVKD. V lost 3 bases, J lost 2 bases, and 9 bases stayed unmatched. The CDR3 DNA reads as TGTGCCATCAGTGACCCGGCTGCGGGGGTACAAGAGACCCAGTACTTC. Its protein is CAISDPAAGVQETQYF.

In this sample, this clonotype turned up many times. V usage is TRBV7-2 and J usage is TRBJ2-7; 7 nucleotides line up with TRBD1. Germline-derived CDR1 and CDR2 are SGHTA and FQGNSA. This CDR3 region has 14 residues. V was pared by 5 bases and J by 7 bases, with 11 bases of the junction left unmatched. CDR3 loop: CASSRTRGWREQYF. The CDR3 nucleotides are TGTGCCAGCAGCCGTACCAGGGGGTGGAGGGAGCAGTACTTC.

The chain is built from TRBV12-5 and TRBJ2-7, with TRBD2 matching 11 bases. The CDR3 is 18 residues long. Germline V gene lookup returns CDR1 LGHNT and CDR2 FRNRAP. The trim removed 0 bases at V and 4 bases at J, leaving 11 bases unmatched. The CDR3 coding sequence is TGTGCTAGTGGTTTGGTGGTGGCCATGACTAGCGGGATGTACGAGCAGTACTTC. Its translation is CASGLVVAMTSGMYEQYF.

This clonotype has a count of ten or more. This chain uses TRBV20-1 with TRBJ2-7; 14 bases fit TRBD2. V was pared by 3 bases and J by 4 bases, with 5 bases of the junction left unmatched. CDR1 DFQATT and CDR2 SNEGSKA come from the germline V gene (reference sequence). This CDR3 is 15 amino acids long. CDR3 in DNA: TGCAGTGCTAGTCGACTAGCGGGAGGGCCGTACGAGCAGTACTTC. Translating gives CSASRLAGGPYEQYF.

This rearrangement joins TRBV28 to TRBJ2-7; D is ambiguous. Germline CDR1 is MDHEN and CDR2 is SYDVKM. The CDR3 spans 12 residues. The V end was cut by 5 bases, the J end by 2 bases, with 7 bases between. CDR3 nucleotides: TGTGCCAGCAGTAAGCTAGCCTACGAGCAGTACTTC. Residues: CASSKLAYEQYF. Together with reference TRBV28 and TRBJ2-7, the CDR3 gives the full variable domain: DVKVTQSSRYLVKRTGEKVFLECVQDMDHENMFWYRQDPGLGLRLIYFSYDVKMKEKGDIPEGYSVSREKKERFSLILESASTNQTSMYLCASSKLAYEQYFGPGTRLTVT.

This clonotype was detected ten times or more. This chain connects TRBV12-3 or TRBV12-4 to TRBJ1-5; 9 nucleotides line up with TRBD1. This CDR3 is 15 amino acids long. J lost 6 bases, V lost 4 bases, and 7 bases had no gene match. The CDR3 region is CASSSTGGKFQPQHF. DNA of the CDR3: TGTGCCAGCAGTTCAACAGGGGGCAAGTTTCAGCCCCAGCATTTT.

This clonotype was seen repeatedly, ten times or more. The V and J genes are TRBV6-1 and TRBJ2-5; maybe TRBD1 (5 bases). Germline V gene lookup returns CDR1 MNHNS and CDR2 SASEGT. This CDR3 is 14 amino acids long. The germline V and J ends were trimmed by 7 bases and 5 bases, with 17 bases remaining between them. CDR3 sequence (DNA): TGTGCCAGCAAACAGCCGGGCCCAGGGGAGACCCAGTACTTC. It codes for CASKQPGPGETQYF.

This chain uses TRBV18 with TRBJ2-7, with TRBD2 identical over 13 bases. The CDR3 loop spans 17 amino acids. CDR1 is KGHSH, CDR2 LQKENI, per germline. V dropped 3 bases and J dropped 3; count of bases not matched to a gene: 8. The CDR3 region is CASSPGLAGVGNYEQYF. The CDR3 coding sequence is TGTGCCAGCTCACCCGGACTAGCGGGAGTCGGCAACTACGAGCAGTACTTC.

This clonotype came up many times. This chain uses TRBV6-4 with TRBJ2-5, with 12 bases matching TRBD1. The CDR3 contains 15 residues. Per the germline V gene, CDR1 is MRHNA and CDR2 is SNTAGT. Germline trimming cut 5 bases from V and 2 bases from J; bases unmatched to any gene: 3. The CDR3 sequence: CASSRDRGQQETQYF. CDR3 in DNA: TGTGCCAGCAGTCGGGACAGGGGGCAACAAGAGACCCAGTACTTC.

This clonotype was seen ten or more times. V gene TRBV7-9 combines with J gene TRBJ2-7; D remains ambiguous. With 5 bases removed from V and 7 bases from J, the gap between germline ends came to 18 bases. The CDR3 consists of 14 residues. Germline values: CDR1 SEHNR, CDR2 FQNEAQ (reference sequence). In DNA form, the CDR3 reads TGTGCCAGCAGCCCCAGCAACCCGCAGTGGGAGCAGTACTTC. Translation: CASSPSNPQWEQYF.

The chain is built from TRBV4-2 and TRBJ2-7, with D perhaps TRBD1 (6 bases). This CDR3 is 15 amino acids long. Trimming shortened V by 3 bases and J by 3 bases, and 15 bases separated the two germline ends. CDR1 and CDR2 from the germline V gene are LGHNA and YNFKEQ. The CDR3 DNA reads TGTGCCAGCAGCCAGTACCCAGGGGTCAGCTACGAGCAGTACTTC. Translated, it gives CASSQYPGVSYEQYF.

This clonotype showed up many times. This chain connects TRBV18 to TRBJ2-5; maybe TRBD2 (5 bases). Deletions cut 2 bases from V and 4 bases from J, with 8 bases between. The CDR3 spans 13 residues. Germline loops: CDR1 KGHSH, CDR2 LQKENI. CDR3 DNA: TGTGCCAGCTCACCAAGCAGCGGAGAGACCCAGTACTTC. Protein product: CASSPSSGETQYF.

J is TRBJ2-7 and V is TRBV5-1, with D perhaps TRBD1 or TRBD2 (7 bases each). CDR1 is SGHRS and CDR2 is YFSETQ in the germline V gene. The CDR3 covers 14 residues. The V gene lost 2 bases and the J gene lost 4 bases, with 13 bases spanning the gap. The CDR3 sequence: CASSLGRGGYEQYF. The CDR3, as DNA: TGCGCCAGCAGCTTAGGCAGGGGGGGGTACGAGCAGTACTTC.

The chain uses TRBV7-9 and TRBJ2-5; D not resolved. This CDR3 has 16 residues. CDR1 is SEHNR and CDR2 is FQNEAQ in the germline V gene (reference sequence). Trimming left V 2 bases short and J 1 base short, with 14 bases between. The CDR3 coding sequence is TGTGCCAGCAGCTTAACCCGGGCGGAGTCCCAAGAGACCCAGTACTTC. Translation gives CASSLTRAESQETQYF.

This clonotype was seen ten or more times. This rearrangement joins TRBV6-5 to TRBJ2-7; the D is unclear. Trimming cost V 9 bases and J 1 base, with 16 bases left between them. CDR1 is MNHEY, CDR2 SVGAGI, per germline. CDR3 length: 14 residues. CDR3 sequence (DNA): TGTGCCAGTCGACGCGGCATCCTATCCTACGAGCAGTACTTC. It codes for CASRRGILSYEQYF.

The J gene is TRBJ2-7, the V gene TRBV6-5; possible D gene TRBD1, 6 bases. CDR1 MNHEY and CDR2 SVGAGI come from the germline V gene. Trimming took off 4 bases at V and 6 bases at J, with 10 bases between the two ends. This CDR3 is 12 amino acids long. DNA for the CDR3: TGTGCCAGCAGTTCAAGGGGGTTCGAGCAGTACTTC. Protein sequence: CASSSRGFEQYF.

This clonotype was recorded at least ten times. The CDR3 bases are TGCGCCAGCAGACCGAAGACTCACACCGGGGAGCTGTTTTTT. It translates to CASRPKTHTGELFF. The chain couples TRBV5-1 to TRBJ2-2, with unresolved D. Between the trimmed V and J ends, which lost 5 bases and 3 bases, there was a span of 11 bases. The CDR3 is 14 amino acids. Germline lookup yields CDR1 SGHRS and CDR2 YFSETQ.

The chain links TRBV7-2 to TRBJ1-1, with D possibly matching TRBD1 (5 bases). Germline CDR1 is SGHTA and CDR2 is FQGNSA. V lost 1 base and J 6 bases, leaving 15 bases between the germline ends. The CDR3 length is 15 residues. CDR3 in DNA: TGTGCCAGCAGCTTAGGTGCAGGGCAATTCCCTGAAGCTTTCTTT. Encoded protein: CASSLGAGQFPEAFF.

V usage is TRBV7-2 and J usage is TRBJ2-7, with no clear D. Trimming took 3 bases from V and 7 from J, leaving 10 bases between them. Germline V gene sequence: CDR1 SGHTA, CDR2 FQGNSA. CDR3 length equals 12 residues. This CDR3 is CASSLVYLEQYF. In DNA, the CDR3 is TGTGCCAGCAGCTTGGTCTATTTAGAGCAGTACTTC.

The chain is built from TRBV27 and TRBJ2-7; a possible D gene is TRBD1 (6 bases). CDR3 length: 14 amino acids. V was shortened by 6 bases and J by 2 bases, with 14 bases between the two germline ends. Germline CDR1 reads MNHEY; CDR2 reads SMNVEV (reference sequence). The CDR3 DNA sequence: TGTGCCAGCAGCCCAGATGACAGGCCCTACGAGCAGTACTTC. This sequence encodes CASSPDDRPYEQYF.

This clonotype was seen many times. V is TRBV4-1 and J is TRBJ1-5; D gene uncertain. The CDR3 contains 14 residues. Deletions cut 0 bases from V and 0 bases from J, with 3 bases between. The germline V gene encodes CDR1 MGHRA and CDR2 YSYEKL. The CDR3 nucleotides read TGCGCCAGCAGCCAAGAAATTAGCAATCAGCCCCAGCATTTT. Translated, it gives CASSQEISNQPQHF.

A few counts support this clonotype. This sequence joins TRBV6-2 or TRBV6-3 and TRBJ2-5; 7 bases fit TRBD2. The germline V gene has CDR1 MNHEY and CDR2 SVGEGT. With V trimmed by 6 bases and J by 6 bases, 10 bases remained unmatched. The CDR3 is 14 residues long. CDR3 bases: TGTGCCAGCAGGGCAGGCGGGGGAGTGAAGACCCAGTACTTC. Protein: CASRAGGGVKTQYF.

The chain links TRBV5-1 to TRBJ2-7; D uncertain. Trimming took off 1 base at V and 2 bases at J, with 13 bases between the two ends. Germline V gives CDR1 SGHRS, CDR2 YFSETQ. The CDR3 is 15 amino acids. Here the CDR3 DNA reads TGCGCCAGCAGCTTGAAACCTACAATGACCTACGAGCAGTACTTC. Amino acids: CASSLKPTMTYEQYF.

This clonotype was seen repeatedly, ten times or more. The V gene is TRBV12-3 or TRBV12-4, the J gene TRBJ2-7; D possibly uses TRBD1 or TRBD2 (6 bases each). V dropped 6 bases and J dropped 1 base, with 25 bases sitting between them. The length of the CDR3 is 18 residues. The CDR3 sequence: CASRRRGIIEGGSYEQYF. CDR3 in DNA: TGTGCCAGCAGGCGCAGAGGTATTATAGAGGGGGGATCCTACGAGCAGTACTTC.

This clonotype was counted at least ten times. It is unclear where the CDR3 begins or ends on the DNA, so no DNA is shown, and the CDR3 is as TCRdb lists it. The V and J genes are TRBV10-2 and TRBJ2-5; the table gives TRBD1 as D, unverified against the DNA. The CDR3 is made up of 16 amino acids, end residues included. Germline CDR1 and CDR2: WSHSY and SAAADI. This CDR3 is CASSILGGGFQETQYF.